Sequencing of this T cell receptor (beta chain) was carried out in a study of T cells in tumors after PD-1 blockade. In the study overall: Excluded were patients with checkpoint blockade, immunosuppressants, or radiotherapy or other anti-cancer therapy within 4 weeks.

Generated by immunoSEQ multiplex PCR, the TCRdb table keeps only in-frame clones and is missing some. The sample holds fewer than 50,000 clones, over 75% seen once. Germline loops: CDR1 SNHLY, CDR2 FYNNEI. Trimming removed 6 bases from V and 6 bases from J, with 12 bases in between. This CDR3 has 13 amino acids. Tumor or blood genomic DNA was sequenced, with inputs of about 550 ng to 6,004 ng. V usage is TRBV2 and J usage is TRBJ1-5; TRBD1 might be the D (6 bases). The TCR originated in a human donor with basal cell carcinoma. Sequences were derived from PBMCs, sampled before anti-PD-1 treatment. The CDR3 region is CASRGGLIQPQHF. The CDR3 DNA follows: TGTGCCAGCAGAGGGGGTTTGATTCAGCCCCAGCATTTT.